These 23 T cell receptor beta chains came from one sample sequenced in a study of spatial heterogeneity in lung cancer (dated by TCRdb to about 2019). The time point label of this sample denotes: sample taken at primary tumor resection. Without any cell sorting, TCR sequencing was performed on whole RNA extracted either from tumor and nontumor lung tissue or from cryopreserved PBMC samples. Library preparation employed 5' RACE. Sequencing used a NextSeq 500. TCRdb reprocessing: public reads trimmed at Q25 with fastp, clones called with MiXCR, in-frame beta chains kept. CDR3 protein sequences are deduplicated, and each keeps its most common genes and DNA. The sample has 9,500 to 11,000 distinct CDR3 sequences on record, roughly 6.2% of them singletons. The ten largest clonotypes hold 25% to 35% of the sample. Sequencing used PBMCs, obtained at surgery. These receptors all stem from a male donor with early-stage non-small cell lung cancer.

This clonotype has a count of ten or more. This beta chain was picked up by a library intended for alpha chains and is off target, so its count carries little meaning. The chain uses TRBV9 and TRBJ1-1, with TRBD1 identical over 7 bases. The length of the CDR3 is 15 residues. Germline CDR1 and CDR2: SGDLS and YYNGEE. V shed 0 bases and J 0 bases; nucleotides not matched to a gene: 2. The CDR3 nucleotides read TGTGCCAGCAGCGTAGATGGGACAGTGAACACTGAAGCTTTCTTT. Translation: CASSVDGTVNTEAFF.

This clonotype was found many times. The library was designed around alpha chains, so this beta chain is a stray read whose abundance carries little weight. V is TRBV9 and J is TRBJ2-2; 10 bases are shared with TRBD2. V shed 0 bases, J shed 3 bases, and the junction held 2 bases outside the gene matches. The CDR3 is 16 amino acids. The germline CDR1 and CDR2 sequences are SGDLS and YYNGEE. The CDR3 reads CASSVGTSGYTGELFF. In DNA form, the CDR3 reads TGTGCCAGCAGCGTAGGGACTAGCGGATACACCGGGGAGCTGTTTTTT.

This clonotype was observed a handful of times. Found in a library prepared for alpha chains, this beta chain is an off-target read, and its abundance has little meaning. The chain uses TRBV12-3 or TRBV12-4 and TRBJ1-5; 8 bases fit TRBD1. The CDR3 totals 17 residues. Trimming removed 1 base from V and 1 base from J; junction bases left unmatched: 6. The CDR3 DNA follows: TGTGCCAGCAGTTTAGACCCCGGGACAGGAAGCAATCAGCCCCAGCATTTT. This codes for CASSLDPGTGSNQPQHF.

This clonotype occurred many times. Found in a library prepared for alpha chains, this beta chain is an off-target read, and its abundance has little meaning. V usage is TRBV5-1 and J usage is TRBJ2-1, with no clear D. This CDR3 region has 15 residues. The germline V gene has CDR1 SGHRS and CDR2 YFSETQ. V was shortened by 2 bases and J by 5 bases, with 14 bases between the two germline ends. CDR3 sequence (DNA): TGCGCCAGCAGCTTTCAGAGGACGACAAACAATGAGCAGTTCTTC. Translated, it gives CASSFQRTTNNEQFF.

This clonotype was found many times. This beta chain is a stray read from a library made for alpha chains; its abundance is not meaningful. CDR3: CASSTASDYTEAFF. Here the CDR3 DNA reads TGTGCCAGCAGTACCGCGTCGGACTACACTGAAGCTTTCTTT. The rearrangement uses TRBV6-5 and TRBJ1-1; D unclear. Germline assignment: CDR1 MNHEY and CDR2 SVGAGI. The ends were cut back, 5 bases at V and 3 bases at J, with 13 bases in the middle. CDR3 length equals 14 residues.

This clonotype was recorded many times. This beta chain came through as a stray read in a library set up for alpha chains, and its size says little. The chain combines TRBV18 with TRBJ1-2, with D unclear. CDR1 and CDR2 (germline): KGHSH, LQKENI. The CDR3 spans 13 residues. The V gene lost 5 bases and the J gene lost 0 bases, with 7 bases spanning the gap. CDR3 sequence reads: CASSAIPNYGYTF. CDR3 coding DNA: TGTGCCAGCTCAGCAATTCCTAACTATGGCTACACCTTC.

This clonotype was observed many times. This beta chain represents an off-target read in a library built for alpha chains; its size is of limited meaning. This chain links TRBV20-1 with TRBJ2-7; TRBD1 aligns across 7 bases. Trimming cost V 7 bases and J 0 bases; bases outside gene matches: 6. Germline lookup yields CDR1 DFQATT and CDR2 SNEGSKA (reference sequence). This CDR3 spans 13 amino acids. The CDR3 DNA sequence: TGCAGTGTTACGGGACAGAGCTCCTACGAGCAGTACTTC. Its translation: CSVTGQSSYEQYF.

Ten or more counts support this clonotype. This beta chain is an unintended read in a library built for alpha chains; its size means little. CDR3 coding DNA: TGTGCCAGCAGTCCCGCTATGAACACTGAAGCTTTCTTT. Translation gives CASSPAMNTEAFF. The rearrangement joins TRBV6-5 to TRBJ1-1; D is ambiguous. CDR3 length equals 13 residues. V shed 5 bases and J shed 0 bases, with 7 bases lying between them. Germline lookup yields CDR1 MNHEY and CDR2 SVGAGI.

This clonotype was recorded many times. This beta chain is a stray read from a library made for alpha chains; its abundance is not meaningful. CDR3 loop: CASSPGPRGDYGYTF. The CDR3 nucleotides are TGTGCCAGCAGCCCCGGGCCCAGGGGTGACTATGGCTACACCTTC. The chain links TRBV7-8 to TRBJ1-2; a possible D gene is TRBD1 (6 bases). The V end lost 5 bases, the J end lost 3 bases, and 16 bases lay between the germline ends. Germline CDR1 is SGHVS and CDR2 is FQNEAQ. The CDR3 is 15 amino acids. The full variable domain, with the rest looked up from reference TRBV7-8 and TRBJ1-2, is GAGVSQSPRYKVAKRGQDVALRCDPISGHVSLFWYQQALGQGPEFLTYFQNEAQLDKSGLPSDRFFAERPEGSVSTLKIQRTQQEDSAVYLCASSPGPRGDYGYTFGSGTRLTVV.

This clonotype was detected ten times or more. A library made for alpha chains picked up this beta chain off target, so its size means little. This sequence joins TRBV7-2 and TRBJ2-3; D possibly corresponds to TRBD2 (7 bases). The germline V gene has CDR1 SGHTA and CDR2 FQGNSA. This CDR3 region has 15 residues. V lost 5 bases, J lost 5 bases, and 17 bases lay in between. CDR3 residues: CASSVTGGAGDTQYF. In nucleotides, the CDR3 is TGTGCCAGCAGCGTCACTGGGGGGGCCGGAGATACGCAGTATTTT.

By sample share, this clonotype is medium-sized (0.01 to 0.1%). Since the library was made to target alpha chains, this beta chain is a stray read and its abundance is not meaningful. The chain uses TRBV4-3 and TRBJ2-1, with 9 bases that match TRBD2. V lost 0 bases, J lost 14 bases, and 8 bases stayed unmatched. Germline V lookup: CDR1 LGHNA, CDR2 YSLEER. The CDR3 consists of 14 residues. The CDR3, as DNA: TGCGCCAGCAGCCAAGAATTAGGTAGCGGGGGAGAGTTCTTC. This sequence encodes CASSQELGSGGEFF.

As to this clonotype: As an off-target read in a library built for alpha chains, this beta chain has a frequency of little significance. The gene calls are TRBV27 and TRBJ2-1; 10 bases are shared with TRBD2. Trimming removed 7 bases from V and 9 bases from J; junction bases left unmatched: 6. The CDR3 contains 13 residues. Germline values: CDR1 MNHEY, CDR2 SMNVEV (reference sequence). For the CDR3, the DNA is TGTGCCAGCAAACTAGCGGGATGGGGTGAGCAGTTCTTC. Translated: CASKLAGWGEQFF.

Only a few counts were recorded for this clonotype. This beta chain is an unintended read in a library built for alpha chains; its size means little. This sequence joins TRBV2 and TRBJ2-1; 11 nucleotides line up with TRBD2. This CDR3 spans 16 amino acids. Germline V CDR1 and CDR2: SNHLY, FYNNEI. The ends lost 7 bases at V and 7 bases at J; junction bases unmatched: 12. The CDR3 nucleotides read TGTGCCAGCAAGGGGGCTAGCGGGAGGCCGGGGAATGAGCAGTTCTTC. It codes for CASKGASGRPGNEQFF.

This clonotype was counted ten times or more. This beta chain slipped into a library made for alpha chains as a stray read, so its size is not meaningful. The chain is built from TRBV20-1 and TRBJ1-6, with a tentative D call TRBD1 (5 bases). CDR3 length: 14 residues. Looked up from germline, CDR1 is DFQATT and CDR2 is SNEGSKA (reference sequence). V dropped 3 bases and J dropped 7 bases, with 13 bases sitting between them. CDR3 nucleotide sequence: TGCAGTGCTAGGAGGGACTTTCAGAATTCACCCCTCCACTTT. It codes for CSARRDFQNSPLHF.

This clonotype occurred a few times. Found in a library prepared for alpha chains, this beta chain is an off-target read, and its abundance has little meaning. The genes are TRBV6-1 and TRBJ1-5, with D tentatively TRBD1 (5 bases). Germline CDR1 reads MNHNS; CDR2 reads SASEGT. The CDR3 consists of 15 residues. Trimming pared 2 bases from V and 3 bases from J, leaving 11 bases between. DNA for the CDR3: TGTGCCAGCAGTGAATATCAGGGATTCAATCAGCCCCAGCATTTT. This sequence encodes CASSEYQGFNQPQHF.

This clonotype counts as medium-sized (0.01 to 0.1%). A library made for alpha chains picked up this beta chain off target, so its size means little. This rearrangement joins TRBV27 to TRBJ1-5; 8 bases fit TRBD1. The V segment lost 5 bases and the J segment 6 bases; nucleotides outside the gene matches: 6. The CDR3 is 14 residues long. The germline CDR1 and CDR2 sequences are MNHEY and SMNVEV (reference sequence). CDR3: CASSRSGGFQPQHF. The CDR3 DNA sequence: TGTGCCAGCAGTAGGTCAGGGGGCTTTCAGCCCCAGCATTTT.

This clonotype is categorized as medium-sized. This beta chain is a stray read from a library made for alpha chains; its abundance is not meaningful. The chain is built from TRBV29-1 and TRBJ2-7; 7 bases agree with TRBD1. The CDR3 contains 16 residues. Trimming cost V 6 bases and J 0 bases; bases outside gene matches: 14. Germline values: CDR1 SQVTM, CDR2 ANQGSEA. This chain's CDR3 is CSVRPGTATDSYEQYF. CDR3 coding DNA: TGCAGCGTGCGGCCCGGGACAGCGACCGACTCCTACGAGCAGTACTTC.

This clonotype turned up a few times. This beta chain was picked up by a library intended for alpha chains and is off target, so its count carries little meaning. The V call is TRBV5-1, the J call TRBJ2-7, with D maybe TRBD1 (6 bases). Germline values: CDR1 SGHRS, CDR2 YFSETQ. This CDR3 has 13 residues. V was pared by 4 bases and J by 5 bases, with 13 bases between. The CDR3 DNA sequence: TGCGCCAGCAGCCAGGGACATCTTGACGAGCAGTACTTC. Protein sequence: CASSQGHLDEQYF.

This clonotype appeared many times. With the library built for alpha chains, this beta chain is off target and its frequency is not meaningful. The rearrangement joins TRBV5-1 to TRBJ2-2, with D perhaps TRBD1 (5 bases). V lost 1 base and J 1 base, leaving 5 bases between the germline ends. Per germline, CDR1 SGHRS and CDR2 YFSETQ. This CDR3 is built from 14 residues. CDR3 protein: CASSLRGNTGELFF. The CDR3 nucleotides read TGCGCCAGCAGCTTGAGGGGGAACACCGGGGAGCTGTTTTTT. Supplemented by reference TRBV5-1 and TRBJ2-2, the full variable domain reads KAGVTQTPRYLIKTRGQQVTLSCSPISGHRSVSWYQQTPGQGLQFLFEYFSETQRNKGNFPGRFSGRQFSNSRSEMNVSTLELGDSALYLCASSLRGNTGELFFGEGSRLTVL.

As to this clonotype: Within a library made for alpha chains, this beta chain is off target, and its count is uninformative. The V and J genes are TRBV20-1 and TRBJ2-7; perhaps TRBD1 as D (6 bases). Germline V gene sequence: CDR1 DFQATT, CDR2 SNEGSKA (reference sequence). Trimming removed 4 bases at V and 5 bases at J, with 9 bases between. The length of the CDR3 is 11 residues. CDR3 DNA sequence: TGCAGTGCTACTCAGGGGAACGAGCAGTACTTC. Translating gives CSATQGNEQYF.

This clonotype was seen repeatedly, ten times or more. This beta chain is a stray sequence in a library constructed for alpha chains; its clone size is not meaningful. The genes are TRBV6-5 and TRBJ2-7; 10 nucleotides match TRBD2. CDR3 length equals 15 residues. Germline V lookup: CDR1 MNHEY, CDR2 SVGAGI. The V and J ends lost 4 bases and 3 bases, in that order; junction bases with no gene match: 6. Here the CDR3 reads CASSFDSGRIYEQYF. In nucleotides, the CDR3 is TGTGCCAGCAGTTTCGATAGCGGGAGGATCTACGAGCAGTACTTC.

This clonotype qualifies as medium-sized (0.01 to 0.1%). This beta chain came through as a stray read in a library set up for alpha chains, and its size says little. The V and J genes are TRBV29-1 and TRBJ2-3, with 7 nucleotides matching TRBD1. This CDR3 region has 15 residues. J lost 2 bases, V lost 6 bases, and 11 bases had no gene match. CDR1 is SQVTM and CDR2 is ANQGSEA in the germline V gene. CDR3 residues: CSVAVARGPTDTQYF. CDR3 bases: TGCAGCGTGGCAGTAGCTAGGGGGCCCACAGATACGCAGTATTTT.

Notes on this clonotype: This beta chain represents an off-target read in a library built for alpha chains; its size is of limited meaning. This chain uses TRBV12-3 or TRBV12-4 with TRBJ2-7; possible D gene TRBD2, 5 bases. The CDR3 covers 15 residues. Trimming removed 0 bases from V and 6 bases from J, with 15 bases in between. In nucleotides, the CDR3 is TGTGCCAGCAGTTTAGCCTCCGCGGAGGTAGGCGAGCAGTACTTC. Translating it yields CASSLASAEVGEQYF.